This TCR beta chain was sequenced during a study of cytomegalovirus exposure and HLA in healthy donors (TCRdb year 2017). Concerning the study at large: A later analysis indicated that the roughly 120 validation repertoires were generated on the platform also employed for the 700 or so repertoires of the first cohort. In addition to the first cohort of 500 to 850 subjects, a separate validation cohort of 120 different subjects was used. The aim of the study was to test whether cataloging public T cell receptors could identify signatures of past pathogen exposure. To predict cytomegalovirus infection status, the study combined high-throughput TCR immunosequencing, statistical association of individual TCRs with disease status, and machine learning.

For this clone: The clone's antigen remains unknown. Base quality data are lacking; no much larger clone is found one base away.

General conclusions and limits of the study: Across donors, most TCR sequences were observed very rarely, whereas some public TCRs were present in many individuals. According to the authors, the approach could potentially be generalized to other disease states and immunological phenotypes. Of the cluster scores, 90% to 95% were above 0 in a later analysis, which found that TCRs clustered in the first cohort also tended to co-occur in the 95 to 150 validation repertoires. A later analysis lacked HLA typing for the validation cohort, so it scored co-occurrence in that cohort across all 120 or so repertoires. The classifier was reported to diagnose cytomegalovirus status with high specificity and sensitivity in both the original cohort and the validation cohort. In vitro tests confirmed that a few of the cytomegalovirus-associated TCR beta chains recognize cytomegalovirus antigens. The study listed 164 TCR beta chains as associated with cytomegalovirus.

The library relied on the immunoSEQ multiplex PCR assay. Turning to the authors' computational methods: To diagnose cytomegalovirus status from the catalog of TCR beta chain sequences, a statistical classification framework was built. TCRdb took this table from immuneACCESS and kept in-frame rearrangements with V and J called. Such tables lack part of the clones; where checked against another copy, unresolved V genes explain under half of the gap, and the rest is unexplained. D and trimming come from the DNA, and the V and J calls and clone size come from that table. This sample has tens of thousands of clones in its table, and around 90% of those were observed once. Of the sample, about 4.1% is held by the ten largest clones. The donors were included in the validation cohort of 90 to 150 subjects, a group kept apart from the roughly 690-subject first cohort. The germline V gene (reference sequence) gives CDR1 as GTSNPN and CDR2 as SVGIG. The junction shows trimming of 1 base on V and 0 bases on J, and the gene matches do not reach 8 bases of it. From the cysteine up to the phenylalanine, the CDR3 has a length of 17 residues. Just the 51-base CDR3 DNA is kept, in frame starting at base 1.

The sequence is built from TRBV30 and TRBJ2-4, with 8 bases matching TRBD1. Input material: PBMCs. The sequence was collected from a woman between 18 and 29 years old in good health and CMV-seropositive. CDR3 reads: CAWSARGPFVAKNIQYF. The sequence in DNA is TGTGCCTGGAGTGCCAGGGGGCCTTTTGTAGCCAAAAACATTCAGTACTTC.